This T cell receptor beta chain was sequenced during a study of T cells in Graves' hyperthyroidism and ophthalmopathy. The CDR3 runs to 15 residues. The germline V gene encodes CDR1 SGHRS and CDR2 YFSETQ. V lost 4 bases and J lost 0, with 12 bases in between. RNA transcripts provided the source from which TCR beta CDR3 regions were amplified. The study used the HTBI primer set for a first-round RT-PCR of the TCR CDR3. In TCRdb, the multiplex PCR reads were re-called with MiXCR into one record per CDR3 protein. The sample contains hundreds of thousands of distinct CDR3 sequences, approximately 15% of which appear only once. This clonotype was counted many times.

This chain uses TRBV5-1 with TRBJ2-3; tentatively, D is TRBD1 (5 bases). Input material: blood. The receptor was isolated from a woman between 45 and 60 years old with Graves' ophthalmopathy. This CDR3 reads CASSQGSPSTDTQYF. CDR3 nucleotide sequence: TGCGCCAGCAGCCAGGGCAGCCCTAGCACAGATACGCAGTATTTT. The full variable domain, rest sourced from reference TRBV5-1 and TRBJ2-3, is KAGVTQTPRYLIKTRGQQVTLSCSPISGHRSVSWYQQTPGQGLQFLFEYFSETQRNKGNFPGRFSGRQFSNSRSEMNVSTLELGDSALYLCASSQGSPSTDTQYFGPGTRLTVL.